The entry that follows covers one T cell receptor (beta chain) sequence. Antigen specificity is unknown. The sample originates from a study of cytomegalovirus exposure and HLA in healthy donors. Study findings and constraints: A few chains tied to CMV proved CMV antigen-specific in vitro. CMV serostatus was the only recorded immune exposure for donors.

PCR involved 60 Vbeta and 13 Jbeta primers. Only in-frame clones appear in the TCRdb table, and some are missing; sequencing was by immunoSEQ multiplex PCR. The repertoire consists of around 150,000 clones, with around 77% occurring once and the leading ten covering 2% to 2.5%. Sequencing input: PBMCs. The receptor was isolated from a man in his fifties in good health and CMV-seropositive.

The CDR3 DNA follows: TGTGCCAGCAGCTTAGGGACAGGGGCCACAGATACGCAGTATTTT. Translating gives CASSLGTGATDTQYF. V usage is TRBV7-2 and J usage is TRBJ2-3; TRBD1 matches at 9 bases. With V trimmed by 1 base and J by 2 bases, 1 base remained unmatched. Germline V gene lookup returns CDR1 SGHTA and CDR2 FQGNSA. This CDR3 is 15 amino acids long.